Presented here are 14 T cell receptor beta chains from one specimen sequenced in a study of blood T cell repertoires in COVID-19. Generated by immunoSEQ multiplex PCR, the TCRdb table keeps only in-frame clones and is missing some. The table lists 50,000 to 70,000 clones, 80% to 90% of them singletons, with about 6.9% in the top ten. Sequenced input: peripheral blood. The receptors were gathered from a man aged 55 to 69 with active or convalescent COVID-19.

In this sample, this clone turned up once. The J gene is TRBJ2-1, the V gene TRBV5-5; 9 bases map to TRBD2. The ends lost 0 bases at V and 3 bases at J; junction bases unmatched: 4. The CDR3 length is 16 residues. Germline V gene sequence: CDR1 SGHKS, CDR2 YYEKEE (reference sequence). The CDR3 DNA follows: TGTGCCAGCAGCTTGGGACTAGCGGAAGACTACAATGAGCAGTTCTTC. Protein sequence: CASSLGLAEDYNEQFF.

The chain couples TRBV18 to TRBJ1-1; D remains ambiguous. The CDR3 extends over 15 amino acids. Looked up from germline, CDR1 is KGHSH and CDR2 is LQKENI. V was shortened by 3 bases and J by 1 base, with 12 bases between the two germline ends. The CDR3 spells CASSPPYGGNTEAFF. The CDR3 coding sequence is TGTGCCAGCTCACCCCCTTACGGTGGGAACACTGAAGCTTTCTTT.

The V and J genes are TRBV5-4 and TRBJ1-1; 10 bases fit TRBD1. Looked up from germline, CDR1 is SGHNT and CDR2 is YYREEE (reference sequence). This CDR3 is built from 15 residues. Trimming at V came to 4 bases and at J to 1 base, leaving 4 bases not matched to a gene. The CDR3 DNA is TGTGCCAGCAGCCTGGGACAGGGGCGGAACACTGAAGCTTTCTTT. Protein sequence: CASSLGQGRNTEAFF.

The genes are TRBV11-2 and TRBJ2-2, with TRBD2 as a possible D gene (6 bases). The V gene lost 11 bases and the J gene lost 0 bases, with 10 bases spanning the gap. CDR1 is SGHAT and CDR2 is FQNNGV in the germline V gene. The CDR3 covers 13 residues. The CDR3 spells CAGGATNTGELFF. CDR3 coding DNA: TGTGCCGGAGGGGCTACGAACACCGGGGAGCTGTTTTTT.

The DNA for the CDR3 is TGTGCCAGCAGCCAGTCGGGCTACGAGCAGTACTTC. Amino acid sequence: CASSQSGYEQYF. The genes are TRBV6-5 and TRBJ2-7; D uncertain. Trimming took off 6 bases at V and 3 bases at J, with 9 bases between the two ends. Germline V gene lookup returns CDR1 MNHEY and CDR2 SVGAGI. This CDR3 has 12 residues.

The chain combines TRBV2 with TRBJ2-2, with TRBD1 identical over 7 bases. J lost 7 bases, V lost 10 bases, and 6 bases had no gene match. Germline assignment: CDR1 SNHLY and CDR2 FYNNEI. This CDR3 has 12 residues. The CDR3 loop is CAKDRNGGELFF. The DNA for the CDR3 is TGTGCCAAGGACAGGAACGGCGGGGAGCTGTTTTTT.

CDR3 sequence (DNA): TGTGCCAGCAGCCAAGATGGGGCAGACTTATATGGCTACACCTTC. It translates to CASSQDGADLYGYTF. The chain recombines TRBV3-1 (or the pseudogene TRBV3-2) with TRBJ1-2; weak D call: TRBD1 (5 bases). Germline V gene sequence: CDR1 LGHDT, CDR2 YNNKEL (reference sequence). This CDR3 contains 15 residues. Trimming removed 0 bases from V and 5 bases from J, with 13 bases in between.

This clone was seen a single time. The chain couples TRBV10-3 to TRBJ1-3; no definite D call. CDR1 ENHRY and CDR2 SYGVKD come from the germline V gene. V lost 4 bases and J 8 bases, leaving 15 bases between the germline ends. This CDR3 has 14 residues. The chain's CDR3 is CAISVSQFVDTIYF. The CDR3 nucleotides are TGTGCCATCAGTGTCTCCCAGTTTGTTGACACCATATATTTT.

The chain carries TRBV4-1 and TRBJ2-7; 10 bases match TRBD1. The CDR3 length is 15 residues. The V gene's germline CDR1 is MGHRA and CDR2 YSYEKL. V lost 6 bases, J lost 5 bases, and 10 bases stayed unmatched. CDR3 in DNA: TGCGCCAGCAGTCGTGGGGACAGGGGACTCCACGAGCAGTACTTC. Encoded protein: CASSRGDRGLHEQYF.

This clone has a single count. The CDR3 region has the DNA TGCGCCAGCAGCCAAGATCCTCCGTCAGATACGCAGTATTTT. This sequence encodes CASSQDPPSDTQYF. The V gene is TRBV4-3, the J gene TRBJ2-3; D uncertain. The CDR3 consists of 14 residues. Germline V CDR1 and CDR2: LGHNA, YSLEER. Trimming removed 0 bases from V and 4 bases from J, with 8 bases in between.

This clone was seen only a few times. The chain has TRBV3-1 (or the pseudogene TRBV3-2) and TRBJ1-1, with TRBD1 as a possible D gene (5 bases). The CDR3 extends over 14 amino acids. V was clipped by 1 base and J by 5 bases, with 11 bases between them. Germline values: CDR1 LGHDT, CDR2 YNNKEL (reference sequence). The CDR3 nucleotides are TGTGCCAGCAGCCAAGTTGGGGGGGGAACTGAAGCTTTCTTT. As protein: CASSQVGGGTEAFF.

Concerning this clone: At one boundary the junction diverges from the germline segment, which might be a read error. V is TRBV18 and J is TRBJ1-5; D may be TRBD1 (6 bases). This CDR3 has 16 amino acids. Looked up from germline, CDR1 is KGHSH and CDR2 is LQKENI. This CDR3 is CASSRDEGVSSQPQHF. In DNA form, the CDR3 reads TGTGCCAGCTCACGCGACGAGGGGGTCAGCAGTCAGCCCCAGCATTTT.

In DNA form, the CDR3 reads TGTGCCTGGAACTATCGTCCGGGGACAGGGGATTTTTTTGATTCACCCCTCCACTTT. This encodes CAWNYRPGTGDFFDSPLHF. The genes are TRBV30 and TRBJ1-6; 10 bases align to TRBD1. CDR3 length equals 19 residues. Trimming took 4 bases from V and 8 from J; bases not matched to a gene: 20. The germline V gene has CDR1 GTSNPN and CDR2 SVGIG (reference sequence).

The chain combines TRBV2 with TRBJ2-1; D perhaps matches TRBD2 (6 bases). Trimming stripped 8 bases from V and 0 bases from J, with 11 bases between. The CDR3 has 14 residues. Germline V gene lookup returns CDR1 SNHLY and CDR2 FYNNEI. The CDR3 DNA reads as TGTGCCAGCCAGATGCGGGGCTCCTACAATGAGCAGTTCTTC. It is translated as CASQMRGSYNEQFF.